This T cell receptor (beta chain) stems from a study of T-cell memory formation after mild COVID-19. This clonotype is labeled as medium-sized. The CDR3 is made up of 14 amino acids. J lost 8 bases, V lost 4 bases, and 6 bases had no gene match. Germline V lookup: CDR1 SGHAT, CDR2 FQNNGV. TCRdb itself ran the 5' RACE reads through MiXCR, one entry per CDR3 protein. The data show roughly 35,000 distinct CDR3 sequences, under 25% seen once. Specimen: PBMCs or a T cell subset sorted from them (not recorded which). This receptor was taken from an adult who had mild COVID-19 (a few samples of this study predate the infection). Cell type and time point are not known. The chain uses TRBV11-2 and TRBJ2-1, with 9 bases that match TRBD1. CDR3 amino acids: CASSSGTGSYEQFF. The CDR3 DNA reads TGTGCCAGCAGCTCCGGGACAGGGTCTTATGAGCAGTTCTTC.